This paragraph covers one T cell receptor (beta chain) sequence. The protocol was immunoSEQ multiplex PCR, while the TCRdb copy is restricted to in-frame clones and leaves out a portion. The data hold tens of thousands of clones, with more than 90% observed a single time. The data stem from a study of technical replicates of blood from a handful of donors. V was pared by 7 bases and J by 4 bases, with 11 bases of the junction left unmatched. Looked up from germline, CDR1 is MNHEY and CDR2 is SVGAGI. CDR3 size: 15 residues. Sequencing was done on a sample of PBMCs. This TCR derives from a human donor in good health. Some clones in this sample may be carry-over from other donors' samples. The gene calls are TRBV6-5 and TRBJ1-2; 8 bases match TRBD1. The CDR3 sequence is CASKDSTGGTYGYTF. Here the CDR3 DNA reads TGTGCCAGCAAGGATAGCACAGGGGGTACCTATGGCTACACCTTC.